One sample yielded the 27 T cell receptor beta chains listed below, sequenced in a study of T-cell memory formation after mild COVID-19. TCRdb ran MiXCR on the 5' RACE reads and lists one entry per CDR3 protein. The table shows under 300,000 distinct CDR3 sequences, with 8.5% to 9.5% occurring only once. Specimen: PBMCs or a T cell subset sorted from them (not recorded which). The receptors shown here come from a man aged 18 to 30 who had mild COVID-19 (a few samples of this study predate the infection). Cell type and time point are not known.

This clonotype was seen only a few times. The rearrangement uses TRBV28 and TRBJ2-5; the D is unclear. The CDR3 length is 13 residues. V shed 3 bases and J shed 4 bases, with 9 bases lying between them. Germline CDR1 is MDHEN and CDR2 is SYDVKM. DNA for the CDR3: TGTGCCAGCAGTTTTTCGCCTCTAGAGACCCAGTACTTC. It yields the protein CASSFSPLETQYF.

This clonotype was seen many times. The chain uses TRBV12-3 or TRBV12-4 and TRBJ1-2; D is undetermined. The CDR3 has 12 residues. The V and J ends lost 6 bases and 4 bases respectively, with 9 bases between them. CDR3 DNA: TGTGCCAGCAGCTTAACGGGCTATGGCTACACCTTC. As protein: CASSLTGYGYTF.

The V gene is TRBV5-1, the J gene TRBJ2-3; 7 bases line up with TRBD1. CDR1 is SGHRS, CDR2 YFSETQ, per germline. V shed 7 bases, J shed 0 bases, and the junction held 8 bases outside the gene matches. This CDR3 contains 15 residues. DNA for the CDR3: TGCGCCAGCTCCGAACCGGGACAGAGCACAGATACGCAGTATTTT. Protein: CASSEPGQSTDTQYF.

The genes are TRBV7-2 and TRBJ2-7; D call uncertain. The V gene lost 2 bases and the J gene lost 6 bases, with 5 bases spanning the gap. The CDR3 sequence is 11 residues long. Germline CDR1 and CDR2: SGHTA and FQGNSA. The CDR3 bases are TGTGCCAGCAGCTTAAGGCTCGAGCAGTACTTC. It encodes CASSLRLEQYF.

In this sample, this clonotype turned up a few times. The rearrangement links TRBV24-1 to TRBJ2-3, with 8 bases matching TRBD1. The CDR3 contains 16 residues. J lost 3 bases, V lost 4 bases, and 8 bases had no gene match. In germline, CDR1 is KGHDR, CDR2 SFDVKD. CDR3 bases: TGTGCCACCAGTGAGGGGGCAGGGGGCATTACAGATACGCAGTATTTT. It translates to CATSEGAGGITDTQYF.

The CDR3 nucleotides are TGTGCCAGCAGTTATCCAGGTCCGGGCAGTAGCACAGATACGCAGTATTTT. The encoded protein is CASSYPGPGSSTDTQYF. This chain joins TRBV6-5 and TRBJ2-3, with D unresolved. The CDR3 is 17 amino acids. Germline V gene sequence: CDR1 MNHEY, CDR2 SVGAGI. V gave up 3 bases and J gave up 0 bases, with 16 bases separating them.

This clonotype appeared a few times. The chain has TRBV20-1 and TRBJ2-5, with 9 nucleotides matching TRBD2. The junction had 6 bases not matched to a gene; V was cut back by 6 bases and J by 4 bases. The CDR3 is made up of 13 amino acids. Germline lookup yields CDR1 DFQATT and CDR2 SNEGSKA (reference sequence). CDR3 sequence: CSAIAGVRETQYF. The CDR3 nucleotides are TGCAGTGCGATAGCGGGGGTGAGAGAGACCCAGTACTTC.

This clonotype was found many times. The gene calls are TRBV4-1 and TRBJ2-3; the D gene is possibly TRBD2 (5 bases). The V gene lost 1 base and the J gene lost 2 bases, with 16 bases spanning the gap. The CDR3 has 17 amino acids. CDR1 and CDR2 from the germline V gene are MGHRA and YSYEKL. The CDR3 is CASSQVYNLEVTDTQYF. The CDR3 DNA sequence: TGCGCCAGCAGCCAAGTTTACAACTTGGAGGTCACAGATACGCAGTATTTT.

J is TRBJ1-1 and V is TRBV6-5; TRBD1 agrees at 7 bases. This CDR3 is built from 14 residues. CDR1 is MNHEY and CDR2 is SVGAGI in the germline V gene. V dropped 2 bases and J dropped 5; count of bases not matched to a gene: 5. CDR3 sequence reads: CASSYRNRGTEAFF. The CDR3 DNA reads as TGTGCCAGCAGTTACCGAAACAGGGGAACTGAAGCTTTCTTT.

The chain links TRBV20-1 to TRBJ2-7, with TRBD2 matching over 9 bases. The germline gives CDR1 DFQATT, CDR2 SNEGSKA (reference sequence). The CDR3 covers 15 residues. J lost 2 bases, V lost 3 bases, and 8 bases had no gene match. The CDR3 region has the DNA TGCAGTGCTAGTCAGGCTAGCGGGGTCACCTACGAGCAGTACGTC. It codes for CSASQASGVTYEQYV.

This clonotype turned up a few times. The CDR3 protein is CSQVFRRNSPLHF. The CDR3 DNA sequence: TGCAGCCAGGTCTTCCGTCGGAATTCACCCCTCCACTTT. The chain is built from TRBV29-1 and TRBJ1-6; D gene unclear. The CDR3 has 13 amino acids. V lost 8 bases and J lost 7, with 15 bases in between. CDR1 is SQVTM and CDR2 is ANQGSEA in the germline V gene.

This clonotype was detected a few times. This chain uses TRBV14 with TRBJ1-1; 7 bases fit TRBD1. CDR3 size: 15 residues. Trimming cost V 4 bases and J 4 bases; bases outside gene matches: 9. Germline lookup yields CDR1 SGHDN and CDR2 FVKESK. The CDR3 sequence is CASSRTGALSTEAFF. CDR3 coding DNA: TGTGCCAGCAGCCGCACAGGGGCGTTGAGCACTGAAGCTTTCTTT.

This chain links TRBV7-9 with TRBJ2-2, with TRBD1 as a possible D gene (6 bases). Germline lookup yields CDR1 SEHNR and CDR2 FQNEAQ (reference sequence). Trimming took 11 bases from V and 1 from J, leaving 8 bases between them. The CDR3 is 12 amino acids. The CDR3: CAPQGNTGELFF. CDR3 nucleotides: TGTGCCCCACAGGGGAACACCGGGGAGCTGTTTTTT.

This clonotype was detected many times. The chain employs TRBV7-2 and TRBJ2-1; 10 bases are shared with TRBD2. Germline loops: CDR1 SGHTA, CDR2 FQGNSA. The CDR3 has 15 amino acids. Losses at the gene ends were 5 bases for V and 3 bases for J; bases not matched to a gene: 4. CDR3 sequence: CASSPGTSDYNEQFF. CDR3 nucleotides: TGTGCCAGCAGCCCCGGGACTAGCGACTACAATGAGCAGTTCTTC.

This clonotype has more than one count but fewer than ten. The chain joins TRBV12-5 to TRBJ2-3; 7 bases match TRBD2. This CDR3 has 16 residues. The V and J ends lost 1 base and 2 bases, in that order; junction bases with no gene match: 6. Germline loops: CDR1 LGHNT, CDR2 FRNRAP. The CDR3 protein is CASGLGGGGPTDTQYF. The CDR3 DNA sequence: TGTGCTAGTGGTTTGGGGGGCGGGGGACCCACAGATACGCAGTATTTT. Complete variable domain (other parts from reference TRBV12-5 and TRBJ2-3): DARVTQTPRHKVTEMGQEVTMRCQPILGHNTVFWYRQTMMQGLELLAYFRNRAPLDDSGMPKDRFSAEMPDATLATLKIQPSEPRDSAVYFCASGLGGGGPTDTQYFGPGTRLTVL.

V and J are TRBV12-3 or TRBV12-4 and TRBJ1-5; D gene uncertain. V was cut by 5 bases and J by 0 bases, with 11 bases left in between. The CDR3 sequence is 15 residues long. The CDR3 DNA sequence: TGTGCCAGCAGTCGGACGGATTATAGCAATCAGCCCCAGCATTTT. The encoded protein is CASSRTDYSNQPQHF.

The V gene is TRBV12-3 or TRBV12-4, the J gene TRBJ1-2; 8 bases are a match to TRBD1. Trimming cost V 5 bases and J 8 bases; bases outside gene matches: 13. The CDR3 has 15 amino acids. DNA of the CDR3: TGTGCCAGCAGTCCATATACCTTGACAGGGGAAGGCTACACCTTC. Its translation is CASSPYTLTGEGYTF.

This clonotype was seen a handful of times. The rearrangement joins TRBV7-6 to TRBJ2-3; D remains ambiguous. Per germline, CDR1 SGHVS and CDR2 FNYEAQ. V lost 0 bases to trimming and J lost 1 base, with 14 bases between them. The length of the CDR3 is 17 residues. For the CDR3, the DNA is TGTGCCAGCAGCTTAGCCTCTCCTTCAGTGGGCACAGATACGCAGTATTTT. Residues: CASSLASPSVGTDTQYF.

This clonotype occurred a few times. The chain joins TRBV10-3 to TRBJ2-5; D gene ambiguous. This CDR3 is 15 amino acids long. Germline V CDR1 and CDR2: ENHRY, SYGVKD. V lost 8 bases, J lost 2 bases, and 18 bases lay in between. CDR3 sequence (DNA): TGTGCCATCCCTGACCCCGCAGGAGATCAAGAGACCCAGTACTTC. Translating it yields CAIPDPAGDQETQYF.

This clonotype has a count of ten or more. This rearrangement joins TRBV27 to TRBJ1-5, with D uncertain. This CDR3 comprises 14 residues. CDR1 is MNHEY and CDR2 is SMNVEV in the germline V gene (reference sequence). Trimming stripped 5 bases from V and 0 bases from J, with 8 bases between. The CDR3 nucleotides read TGTGCCAGCAGTCCGCTCAATAGCAATCAGCCCCAGCATTTT. Protein sequence: CASSPLNSNQPQHF.

The chain uses TRBV6-5 and TRBJ2-1; 10 positions agree with TRBD1. Germline values: CDR1 MNHEY, CDR2 SVGAGI. Trimming cost V 6 bases and J 2 bases; bases outside gene matches: 4. The CDR3 is 15 amino acids. Here the CDR3 reads CASSSGTGAYNEQFF. DNA for the CDR3: TGTGCCAGCAGCTCCGGGACAGGGGCCTACAATGAGCAGTTCTTC.

There are a few counts of this clonotype. The chain combines TRBV20-1 with TRBJ1-5; D may be TRBD1 (5 bases). CDR3 length: 12 amino acids. The V end lost 5 bases, the J end lost 3 bases, and 8 bases lay between the germline ends. Germline loops: CDR1 DFQATT, CDR2 SNEGSKA (reference sequence). The CDR3 bases are TGCAGTGCTCGACAGAACAATCAGCCCCAGCATTTT. Translated, it gives CSARQNNQPQHF.

The chain uses TRBV5-1 and TRBJ2-7; 9 nucleotides match TRBD1. Germline V gives CDR1 SGHRS, CDR2 YFSETQ. V lost 5 bases, J lost 6 bases, and 6 bases stayed unmatched. The CDR3 is 13 amino acids. The CDR3 nucleotides read TGCGCCAGCAGATCCGGGACAGGGCTCGAGCAGTACTTC. This translates into CASRSGTGLEQYF.

The chain recombines TRBV12-3 or TRBV12-4 with TRBJ2-4; the match to TRBD2 covers 7 bases. V gave up 7 bases and J gave up 8 bases; unmatched junction bases: 11. The CDR3 is 14 amino acids. The CDR3 spells CASTWGGNKHIQYF. CDR3 nucleotides: TGTGCCAGCACCTGGGGGGGGAATAAGCACATTCAGTACTTC.

This clonotype was observed at least ten times. The chain links TRBV5-6 to TRBJ2-7; tentatively, D is TRBD2 (6 bases). Trimming cost V 4 bases and J 3 bases, with 11 bases left between them. The germline CDR1 and CDR2 sequences are SGHDT and YYEEEE. The CDR3 has 13 residues. CDR3 residues: CASSPLGGYEQYV. The DNA of the CDR3 is TGTGCCAGCAGCCCGTTGGGGGGCTACGAGCAGTACGTC.

The chain is built from TRBV18 and TRBJ2-7; unclear D gene. V lost 2 bases and J 2 bases, leaving 16 bases between the germline ends. Per the germline V gene, CDR1 is KGHSH and CDR2 is LQKENI. The CDR3 totals 16 residues. The CDR3 nucleotides read TGTGCCAGCTCACCAGCTTCACTCAGTCGACCCTACGAGCAGTACTTC. It is translated as CASSPASLSRPYEQYF.

This clonotype was counted at least ten times. The V call is TRBV27, the J call TRBJ2-5; TRBD2 aligns across 8 bases. V lost 2 bases and J lost 5; bases outside the gene matches: 4. The CDR3 is 14 residues long. Germline V gives CDR1 MNHEY, CDR2 SMNVEV (reference sequence). CDR3 sequence (DNA): TGTGCCAGCAGTTTAGCGGGGGGAGGGGAGACCCAGTACTTC. This codes for CASSLAGGGETQYF.